Listed here are 28 T cell receptor beta chains from one sample, sequenced in a study of T cell responses to AZD1222 COVID-19 vaccine. Profiling relied on immunoSEQ multiplex PCR, and the TCRdb table lists in-frame clones only, not all of them. This table holds 35,000 to 50,000 clones, around four fifths found once. The sample here was peripheral blood, taken 28 days after the second dose of the MenACWY control vaccine. The receptors shown here come from an adult who received the MenACWY meningococcal vaccine as a control.

V and J are TRBV7-2 and TRBJ2-1; TRBD2 agrees at 8 bases. Germline V gene sequence: CDR1 SGHTA, CDR2 FQGNSA. The CDR3 covers 15 residues. Trimming at V came to 4 bases and at J to 5 bases, leaving 7 bases not matched to a gene. CDR3 in DNA: TGTGCCAGCAGCTCCAGTGGCGGGGGGCACAATGAGCAGTTCTTC. Residues: CASSSSGGGHNEQFF.

About this clone itself: A read error may account for a junction end that differs from germline. The CDR3 reads CASTIIGVGVF. The CDR3 nucleotides read TGTGCCAGCACGATAATCGGGGTAGGGGTCTTC. The J gene is TRBJ2-1, the V gene TRBV2, with D perhaps TRBD1 or TRBD2 (5 bases each). The length of the CDR3 is 11 residues. The germline gives CDR1 SNHLY, CDR2 FYNNEI.

The rearrangement uses TRBV28 and TRBJ1-1; D remains ambiguous. The CDR3 runs to 14 residues. V lost 5 bases and J 1 base, leaving 11 bases between the germline ends. Germline V gene data show CDR1 as MDHEN and CDR2 as SYDVKM. The CDR3 region is CASSGYLQNTEAFF. CDR3 sequence (DNA): TGTGCCAGCAGTGGTTACCTGCAGAACACTGAAGCTTTCTTT.

This clone was seen a few times. The V gene is TRBV5-1, the J gene TRBJ2-1, with 8 nucleotides matching TRBD2. The germline V gene has CDR1 SGHRS and CDR2 YFSETQ. There are 16 residues in the CDR3. J lost 8 bases, V lost 2 bases, and 12 bases had no gene match. The CDR3 here is CASSFDGGVIVDEQFF. In DNA, the CDR3 is TGCGCCAGCAGCTTCGACGGGGGGGTAATCGTAGATGAGCAGTTCTTC.

V is TRBV18 and J is TRBJ2-2, with TRBD1 identical over 8 bases. J was trimmed by 3 bases and V by 3 bases; bases with no gene match: 9. There are 17 residues in the CDR3. Germline V CDR1 and CDR2: KGHSH, LQKENI. Written as DNA, the CDR3 is TGTGCCAGCTCACCGTTGGCTACAGGGGGTTACACCGGGGAGCTGTTTTTT. Amino acids: CASSPLATGGYTGELFF. Filled out from reference TRBV18 and TRBJ2-2, the complete variable domain reads NAGVMQNPRHLVRRRGQEARLRCSPMKGHSHVYWYRQLPEEGLKFMVYLQKENIIDESGMPKERFSAEFPKEGPSILRIQQVVRGDSAAYFCASSPLATGGYTGELFFGEGSRLTVL.

The chain has TRBV6-2 or TRBV6-3 and TRBJ1-1; D is uncertain. CDR3 length equals 14 residues. Germline values: CDR1 MNHEY, CDR2 SVGEGT. The V end lost 5 bases, the J end lost 1 base, and 11 bases lay between the germline ends. The CDR3 reads CASSRGDWNTEAFF. The DNA for the CDR3 is TGTGCCAGCAGTCGTGGTGATTGGAACACTGAAGCTTTCTTT.

The gene calls are TRBV7-8 and TRBJ2-7; D is perhaps TRBD2 (9 bases). The CDR3 is 15 residues long. Germline V lookup: CDR1 SGHVS, CDR2 FQNEAQ. Between the trimmed V and J ends, which lost 5 bases and 2 bases, there was a span of 16 bases. CDR3 in amino acids: CASSQGAGGTYEQYF. The CDR3 DNA is TGTGCCAGCAGCCAGGGGGCGGGAGGGACCTACGAGCAGTACTTC.

This rearrangement joins TRBV19 to TRBJ2-2, with a weak D call TRBD1 (5 bases). The V and J ends lost 1 base and 6 bases respectively, with 12 bases between them. This CDR3 region has 15 residues. CDR1 LNHDA and CDR2 SQIVND come from the germline V gene (reference sequence). In DNA form, the CDR3 reads TGTGCCAGTAGTATAGTAAGGGGTTCGGCCGGGGAGCTGTTTTTT. Residues: CASSIVRGSAGELFF.

The chain combines TRBV3-1 (or the pseudogene TRBV3-2) with TRBJ2-2; TRBD1 is a possible D gene (5 bases). Germline V gives CDR1 LGHDT, CDR2 YNNKEL (reference sequence). With 4 bases removed from V and 3 bases from J, the gap between germline ends came to 15 bases. The CDR3 consists of 16 residues. The DNA for the CDR3 is TGTGCCAGCAGCCTTAAAGTCAGGGCGGACACCGGGGAGCTGTTTTTT. Amino acid sequence: CASSLKVRADTGELFF.

The rearrangement joins TRBV25-1 to TRBJ1-5; 7 bases are shared with TRBD1. With V trimmed by 6 bases and J by 2 bases, 4 bases remained unmatched. Looked up from germline, CDR1 is MGHDK and CDR2 is SYGVNS. CDR3 size: 14 residues. The CDR3 loop is CASSGGTGNQPQHF. The CDR3 region has the DNA TGTGCCAGCAGCGGAGGGACAGGCAATCAGCCCCAGCATTTT.

The V call is TRBV2, the J call TRBJ1-6; D remains unclear. V lost 8 bases and J lost 0, with 14 bases in between. The CDR3 is made up of 16 amino acids. Germline V gene lookup returns CDR1 SNHLY and CDR2 FYNNEI. CDR3 coding DNA: TGTGCCAGCTTGAGGACGGCTAGCTCCTATAATTCACCCCTCCACTTT. Protein: CASLRTASSYNSPLHF.

V and J are TRBV28 and TRBJ1-1; the match to TRBD1 covers 8 bases. Germline V CDR1 and CDR2: MDHEN, SYDVKM. J gave up 1 base and V 10 bases, and 11 bases lay outside the gene matches. The CDR3 runs to 15 residues. CDR3 region: CATEGFRGQNTEAFF. The CDR3 coding sequence is TGTGCCACCGAAGGATTCAGGGGGCAGAACACTGAAGCTTTCTTT.

The chain uses TRBV6-5 and TRBJ1-4; D gene uncertain. Germline V gene lookup returns CDR1 MNHEY and CDR2 SVGAGI. The CDR3 sequence is 13 residues long. V was pared by 2 bases and J by 8 bases, with 9 bases between. For the CDR3, the DNA is TGTGCCAGCAGTTACGACGGAGCCGAAAAACTGTTTTTT. Its translation is CASSYDGAEKLFF.

V gene TRBV19 combines with J gene TRBJ1-3, with D tentatively TRBD1 (6 bases). CDR3 length equals 15 residues. Looked up from germline, CDR1 is LNHDA and CDR2 is SQIVND (reference sequence). Trimming cost V 7 bases and J 7 bases, with 20 bases left between them. The CDR3 nucleotides read TGTGCCAGTACTCGTACAGGGAGCATCGCGAACACCATATATTTT. Amino acids: CASTRTGSIANTIYF.

The CDR3 region is CASSEMNSNQPQHF. For the CDR3, the DNA is TGTGCCAGCAGTGAAATGAATAGCAATCAGCCCCAGCATTTT. The chain joins TRBV2 to TRBJ1-5; D not resolved. V lost 2 bases, J lost 0 bases, and 5 bases lay in between. The V gene's germline CDR1 is SNHLY and CDR2 FYNNEI. The CDR3 covers 14 residues.

The chain employs TRBV2 and TRBJ1-2; 7 bases are shared with TRBD1. The junction had 11 bases not matched to a gene; V was cut back by 6 bases and J by 4 bases. CDR1 is SNHLY and CDR2 is FYNNEI in the germline V gene. This CDR3 spans 15 amino acids. The CDR3 DNA follows: TGTGCCAGCAGGAGACAGGGCCTTTTCCCCTATGGCTACACCTTC. Protein product: CASRRQGLFPYGYTF.

The CDR3 protein is CASTGQVSYEQYF. The CDR3 region has the DNA TGTGCCAGCACCGGACAGGTCTCTTACGAGCAGTACTTC. This chain links TRBV6-5 with TRBJ2-7; 7 bases line up with TRBD1. The trim removed 7 bases at V and 4 bases at J, leaving 7 bases unmatched. Germline CDR1 and CDR2: MNHEY and SVGAGI. This CDR3 spans 13 amino acids.

J is TRBJ2-3 and V is TRBV6-6; 10 positions agree with TRBD2. The V gene end was trimmed by 5 bases and the J gene end by 1 base; junction bases not matched to a gene: 18. The germline V gene has CDR1 MNHNY and CDR2 SVGAGI (reference sequence). The CDR3 loop spans 20 amino acids. The CDR3 spells CASSHPSGRRTIGGTDTQYF. CDR3 nucleotide sequence: TGTGCCAGCAGTCATCCTAGCGGGAGACGAACCATAGGCGGCACAGATACGCAGTATTTT.

The V call is TRBV7-9, the J call TRBJ1-1, with TRBD1 matching 7 bases. Trimming removed 5 bases from V and 5 bases from J; junction bases left unmatched: 8. The length of the CDR3 is 14 residues. CDR1 is SEHNR, CDR2 FQNEAQ, per germline (reference sequence). DNA for the CDR3: TGTGCCAGCAGCCCCCGGGGACAGTCTACTGAAGCTTTCTTT. Translating it yields CASSPRGQSTEAFF.

V and J are TRBV2 and TRBJ1-6, with D perhaps matching TRBD1 (6 bases). The CDR3 has 16 residues. With 4 bases removed from V and 7 bases from J, the gap between germline ends came to 17 bases. Germline V lookup: CDR1 SNHLY, CDR2 FYNNEI. CDR3 in DNA: TGTGCCAGCAGTGTGGACAGTTGGAGAAAAAATTCACCCCTCCACTTT. This gives the protein CASSVDSWRKNSPLHF.

V gene TRBV11-2 combines with J gene TRBJ1-1; TRBD1 agrees at 7 bases. The germline CDR1 and CDR2 sequences are SGHAT and FQNNGV. J lost 6 bases, V lost 3 bases, and 7 bases had no gene match. The CDR3 length is 14 residues. This CDR3 reads CASSFEGAGAEAFF. As DNA, the CDR3 is TGTGCCAGCAGCTTCGAGGGGGCAGGGGCTGAAGCTTTCTTT. Supplemented by reference TRBV11-2 and TRBJ1-1, the full variable domain reads EAGVAQSPRYKIIEKRQSVAFWCNPISGHATLYWYQQILGQGPKLLIQFQNNGVVDDSQLPKDRFSAERLKGVDSTLKIQPAKLEDSAVYLCASSFEGAGAEAFFGQGTRLTVV.

CDR3 DNA: TGTGCCAGCAGCCGACCCGGGACGGCGACCTACGAGCAGTACTTC. Translated: CASSRPGTATYEQYF. The V and J genes are TRBV7-9 and TRBJ2-7; D could derive from TRBD1 or TRBD2 (5 bases each). This CDR3 comprises 15 residues. CDR1 is SEHNR, CDR2 FQNEAQ, per germline (reference sequence). V was shortened by 5 bases and J by 2 bases, with 16 bases between the two germline ends.

The chain joins TRBV7-7 to TRBJ1-5; D not certain. This CDR3 region has 13 residues. The germline V gene encodes CDR1 SSHAT and CDR2 FNYEAQ (reference sequence). The ends were cut back, 5 bases at V and 3 bases at J, with 8 bases in the middle. DNA for the CDR3: TGTGCCAGCAGCCAAAACCCCAATCAGCCCCAGCATTTT. Translated: CASSQNPNQPQHF.

The gene calls are TRBV7-7 and TRBJ2-5; D is possibly TRBD1 or TRBD2 (5 bases each). Germline loops: CDR1 SSHAT, CDR2 FNYEAQ (reference sequence). CDR3 length equals 13 residues. V shed 5 bases and J shed 3 bases, with 10 bases lying between them. The CDR3 DNA reads TGTGCCAGCAGCCCCGGGGCGAAAGAGACCCAGTACTTC. Residues: CASSPGAKETQYF.

J is TRBJ2-1 and V is TRBV18, with D perhaps matching TRBD2 (7 bases). Germline lookup yields CDR1 KGHSH and CDR2 LQKENI. V lost 3 bases and J lost 7, with 16 bases in between. The CDR3 has 15 amino acids. The CDR3 DNA reads as TGTGCCAGCTCACCCCCTGGCGGGGGCGTGAATGAGCAGTTCTTC. The encoded protein is CASSPPGGGVNEQFF.

The chain couples TRBV7-8 to TRBJ1-1; D remains unclear. The CDR3 extends over 13 amino acids. Per the germline V gene, CDR1 is SGHVS and CDR2 is FQNEAQ. Between the trimmed V and J ends, which lost 1 base and 6 bases, there was a span of 9 bases. The CDR3 nucleotides are TGTGCCAGCAGCTTAGTTAGACGGGCTGAAGCTTTCTTT. Amino acids: CASSLVRRAEAFF.

This chain joins TRBV30 and TRBJ1-1; D is possibly TRBD1 (6 bases). The CDR3 runs to 13 residues. The V and J ends lost 7 bases and 5 bases respectively, with 17 bases between them. Germline CDR1 GTSNPN, CDR2 SVGIG (reference sequence). The chain's CDR3 is CASQGGQWTEAFF. CDR3 DNA sequence: TGTGCCTCTCAAGGGGGGCAGTGGACTGAAGCTTTCTTT.

CDR3 in amino acids: CASSVAGVTSGNTIYF. The CDR3 DNA follows: TGTGCCAGCAGCGTAGCTGGGGTAACCTCTGGAAACACCATATATTTT. The V gene is TRBV9, the J gene TRBJ1-3; D is unresolved. The ends were cut back, 0 bases at V and 0 bases at J, with 10 bases in the middle. There are 16 residues in the CDR3. Germline V gene sequence: CDR1 SGDLS, CDR2 YYNGEE.